The table lists the clone carrying this TCR beta chain with a few counts. Its cognate antigen is unknown. The sample comes from a study of beta chain features in type 1 diabetes. Reverse transcription of all isolated RNA meant that expressed TCRB transcripts were sequenced. Assay: immunoSEQ multiplex PCR; the TCRdb copy retains only in-frame clones and omits some. Here the sample spans about half a million clones, around 28% being singletons. The germline V gene has CDR1 SQVTM and CDR2 ANQGSEA. The CDR3 spans 16 residues. J gave up 0 bases and V 5 bases, and 6 bases lay outside the gene matches. Study-wide results and caveats: The question of HLA type influencing TCRB rearrangement was one that remained unresolved here.

Sequencing was carried out using naive CD4+ T cells from blood. This chain links TRBV29-1 with TRBJ2-6, with 8 bases identical to TRBD1. The origin of this receptor is a man between 18 and 35 years old in good health. CDR3 sequence (DNA): TGCAGCGTTTCGGACAGGGATCTCTCTGGGGCCAACGTCCTGACTTTC. Its translation: CSVSDRDLSGANVLTF. The whole variable domain, remainder taken from reference TRBV29-1 and TRBJ2-6, is SAVISQKPSRDICQRGTSLTIQCQVDSQVTMMFWYRQQPGQSLTLIATANQGSEATYESGFVIDKFPISRPNLTFSTLTVSNMSPEDSSIYLCSVSDRDLSGANVLTFGAGSRLTVL.